The clone carrying this T cell receptor (beta chain) appeared a few times. This sample was included in a study of identical twins. After template switching added a universal primer site, the resulting cDNA carried unique molecular identifiers. TCRdb processed the 5' RACE reads anew with MiXCR; each CDR3 protein has one entry. The sample lists hundreds of thousands of distinct CDR3 sequences, about a tenth occurring once. Germline CDR1 and CDR2: MNHNS and SASEGT. The CDR3 length is 15 residues. After removal of 5 bases from V and 5 bases from J, the junction contained 11 bases not matched to a gene. The sequence came from a woman aged 18-30 years in good health. The sample was memory (CD45RO+) T cells sorted from blood. The genes are TRBV6-1 and TRBJ2-5; 7 positions agree with TRBD1. The CDR3, as DNA: TGTGCCAGCAGTAGGCCGGCAGGGGGTAGCGAGACCCAGTACTTC. This encodes CASSRPAGGSETQYF.